These 8 T cell receptor beta chains originate from one sample sequenced in a study of blood T cell repertoires in COVID-19 (dated by TCRdb to between 2020 and 2021). The receptor library was made with the immunoSEQ multiplex PCR assay. TCRdb stores this immuneACCESS table with in-frame sequences only. Part of the clones is absent; in the studies checked, under half of the shortfall reflects unresolved V genes, and no reason is known for the rest. The sample has under 350,000 clones on record, around 90% of them singletons. Less than 2% of the sample lies in the top ten. The sample was PBMCs or T cells enriched from blood (not recorded which). These receptors were obtained from a woman aged 40 to 49 who had recovered from COVID-19.

As regards this clone: This sample also contains other DNA sequences that code for the same CDR3. The chain carries TRBV29-1 and TRBJ1-1; 9 nucleotides align to TRBD1. Germline loops: CDR1 SQVTM, CDR2 ANQGSEA. V lost 6 bases to trimming and J lost 1 base; unmatched junction nucleotides: 0. This CDR3 contains 12 residues. DNA of the CDR3: TGCAGCGTGGGACAGGGGAACACTGAAGCTTTCTTT. Its protein product is CSVGQGNTEAFF.

This clone was seen once. V gene TRBV5-5 combines with J gene TRBJ1-2, with 9 bases identical to TRBD1. Germline loops: CDR1 SGHKS, CDR2 YYEKEE (reference sequence). J was trimmed by 0 bases and V by 4 bases; bases with no gene match: 1. The CDR3 has 14 amino acids. The CDR3 is CASSRDRANYGYTF. Here the CDR3 DNA reads TGTGCCAGCAGCAGGGACAGGGCTAACTATGGCTACACCTTC.

This clone appeared a single time. The chain combines TRBV7-8 with TRBJ1-6; D not certain. In germline, CDR1 is SGHVS, CDR2 FQNEAQ. V lost 5 bases to trimming and J lost 3 bases, with 14 bases between them. The CDR3 contains 16 residues. The CDR3 DNA reads as TGTGCCAGCAGCCCGGAGGTACCCTACTATAATTCACCCCTCCACTTT. It encodes CASSPEVPYYNSPLHF.

J is TRBJ1-2 and V is TRBV19; 8 nucleotides agree with TRBD1. From germline, CDR1 is LNHDA and CDR2 SQIVND (reference sequence). Losses at the gene ends were 5 bases for V and 1 base for J; bases not matched to a gene: 6. The CDR3 length is 15 residues. CDR3 amino acids: CASSGRDRSNYGYTF. The CDR3 DNA reads TGTGCCAGTAGTGGCCGGGACAGGAGTAACTATGGCTACACCTTC.

The chain couples TRBV11-2 to TRBJ1-1; no clear D gene. This CDR3 is 15 amino acids long. Germline CDR1 and CDR2: SGHAT and FQNNGV. V was shortened by 3 bases and J by 1 base, with 12 bases between the two germline ends. CDR3 protein: CASSFLGLANTEAFF. CDR3 DNA: TGTGCCAGCAGCTTCCTTGGACTGGCGAACACTGAAGCTTTCTTT.

The chain recombines TRBV19 with TRBJ2-7, with a possible D match to TRBD2 (6 bases). V lost 8 bases and J lost 3, with 26 bases in between. From germline, CDR1 is LNHDA and CDR2 SQIVND (reference sequence). The length of the CDR3 is 17 residues. Written as DNA, the CDR3 is TGTGCCAGTGAAACCGGGACTCCAACAGTGAGAAACTACGAGCAGTACTTC. This encodes CASETGTPTVRNYEQYF.

The chain employs TRBV7-9 and TRBJ2-5, with TRBD2 as a possible D gene (6 bases). Between the trimmed V and J ends, which lost 4 bases and 3 bases, there was a span of 15 bases. The germline V gene encodes CDR1 SEHNR and CDR2 FQNEAQ (reference sequence). The CDR3 extends over 15 amino acids. Written as DNA, the CDR3 is TGTGCCAGCAGCTACCCCCGGGTAGCGGAAGAGACCCAGTACTTC. Its protein is CASSYPRVAEETQYF.

This clone occurred once. V gene TRBV2 combines with J gene TRBJ2-2, with D possibly TRBD1 on 6 matching bases. The V gene's germline CDR1 is SNHLY and CDR2 FYNNEI. The CDR3 consists of 16 residues. With 5 bases removed from V and 0 bases from J, the gap between germline ends came to 13 bases. The CDR3: CASSIQGTTNTGELFF. The CDR3 DNA reads as TGTGCCAGCAGTATACAGGGAACCACGAACACCGGGGAGCTGTTTTTT.